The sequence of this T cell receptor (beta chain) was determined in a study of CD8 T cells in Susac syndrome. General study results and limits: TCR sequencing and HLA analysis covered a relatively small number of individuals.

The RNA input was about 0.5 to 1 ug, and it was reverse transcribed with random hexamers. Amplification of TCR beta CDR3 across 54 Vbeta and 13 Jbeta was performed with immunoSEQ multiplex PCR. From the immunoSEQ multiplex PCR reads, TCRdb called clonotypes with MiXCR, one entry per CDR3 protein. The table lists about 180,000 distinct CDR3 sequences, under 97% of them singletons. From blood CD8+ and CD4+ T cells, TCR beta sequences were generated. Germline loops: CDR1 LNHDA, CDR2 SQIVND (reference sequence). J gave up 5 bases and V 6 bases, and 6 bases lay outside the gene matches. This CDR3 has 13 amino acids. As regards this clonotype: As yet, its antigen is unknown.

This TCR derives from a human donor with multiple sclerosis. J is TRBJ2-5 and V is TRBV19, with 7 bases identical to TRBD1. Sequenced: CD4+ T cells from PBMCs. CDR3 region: CASSVGQRETQYF. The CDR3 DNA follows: TGTGCCAGTAGCGTGGGACAGAGGGAGACCCAGTACTTC. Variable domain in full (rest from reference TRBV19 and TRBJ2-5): DGGITQSPKYLFRKEGQNVTLSCEQNLNHDAMYWYRQDPGQGLRLIYYSQIVNDFQKGDIAEGYSVSREKKESFPLTVTSAQKNPTAFYLCASSVGQRETQYFGPGTRLLVL.